These T cell receptor beta chains were read from a single sample in a study of cytomegalovirus exposure and HLA in healthy donors. Sequencing used immunoSEQ multiplex PCR; TCRdb keeps in-frame clones, though not all of them. The sample yields some 140,000 clones, 80% seen once. The material sequenced was PBMCs. These receptors came from a man younger than 40 in good health and CMV-seropositive. Both conserved end residues are part of each CDR3. A D gene is named only where the DNA matches it firmly. The size field is filled for only some rows; it gives once, few, many or a size class.

clone size: once
J gene: TRBJ2-7
V gene: TRBV28
D gene: TRBD1
CDR3 DNA: TGTGCCAGCAGGGTGCAGGGGGCGCGAGAGCAGTACTTC
CDR3 protein: CASRVQGAREQYF

clone size: NA
J gene: TRBJ2-7
V gene: TRBV30
D gene: NA
CDR3 DNA: TGTGCCTGGAGTGTACTACACCCCGAGCAGTACTTC
CDR3 protein: CAWSVLHPEQYF

clone size: NA
J gene: TRBJ2-7
V gene: TRBV30
D gene: NA
CDR3 DNA: TGTGCCTGGAGTGAGGGGTTGGCCTACGAGCAGTACTTC
CDR3 protein: CAWSEGLAYEQYF

clone size: NA
J gene: TRBJ1-4
V gene: TRBV28
D gene: TRBD1
CDR3 DNA: TGTGCCAGCAGCTCACAGGGGGTCAATGAAAAACTGTTTTTT
CDR3 protein: CASSSQGVNEKLFF

clone size: NA
J gene: TRBJ2-3
V gene: TRBV4-1
D gene: NA
CDR3 DNA: TGCGCCAGCAGCCAATGGCGTAGGGGGATCGGGGATACGCAGTATTTT
CDR3 protein: CASSQWRRGIGDTQYF

clone size: NA
J gene: TRBJ2-3
V gene: TRBV10-3
D gene: TRBD2
CDR3 DNA: TGTGCCATCAGTGAGGTTAGCGGGAGGTCATATACGCAGTATTTT
CDR3 protein: CAISEVSGRSYTQYF

clone size: few
J gene: TRBJ2-5
V gene: TRBV6-5
D gene: TRBD2
CDR3 DNA: TGTGCCAGCAGTTACGCCGGGGGGGGCACAAGGGAGACCCAGTACTTC
CDR3 protein: CASSYAGGGTRETQYF

clone size: NA
J gene: TRBJ2-3
V gene: TRBV5-6
D gene: NA
CDR3 DNA: TGTGCCAGCAGCTTACTAGCCAGGCGGGGCCTCACAGATACGCAGTATTTT
CDR3 protein: CASSLLARRGLTDTQYF

clone size: NA
J gene: TRBJ2-2
V gene: TRBV27
D gene: TRBD2
CDR3 DNA: TGTGCCAGCAAATCTGCAGCGGGAGCGGCCGGGGAGCTGTTTTTT
CDR3 protein: CASKSAAGAAGELFF

clone size: NA
J gene: TRBJ1-5
V gene: TRBV30
D gene: NA
CDR3 DNA: TGTGCCTGGAGTGCGGGGAGCAATCAGCCCCAGCATTTT
CDR3 protein: CAWSAGSNQPQHF

clone size: few
J gene: TRBJ1-1
V gene: TRBV13
D gene: NA
CDR3 DNA: TGTGCCAGCAGCTTCGGCGTCCCGGGCACTGAAGCTTTCTTT
CDR3 protein: CASSFGVPGTEAFF

clone size: NA
J gene: TRBJ2-7
V gene: TRBV9
D gene: NA
CDR3 DNA: TGTGCCAGCAGCCTAAGCGACAGCTACGAGCAGTACTTC
CDR3 protein: CASSLSDSYEQYF

clone size: NA
J gene: TRBJ2-3
V gene: TRBV7-3
D gene: TRBD1
CDR3 DNA: TGTGCCAGCAGCTTATCCGGACAGGCCGATACGCAGTATTTT
CDR3 protein: CASSLSGQADTQYF

clone size: once
J gene: TRBJ1-1
V gene: TRBV5-4
D gene: NA
CDR3 DNA: TGTGCCAGCAGCTTGGCCGGGACAACGAACACTGAAGCTTTCTTT
CDR3 protein: CASSLAGTTNTEAFF

clone size: once
J gene: TRBJ2-2
V gene: TRBV19
D gene: NA
CDR3 DNA: TGTGCCAGTAGACGAATTGGCACGGGGAACACCGGGGAGCTGTTTTTT
CDR3 protein: CASRRIGTGNTGELFF

clone size: NA
J gene: TRBJ2-1
V gene: TRBV27
D gene: NA
CDR3 DNA: TGTGCCAGCAGTTACGGTTGTTCGCAGTTCTTC
CDR3 protein: CASSYGCSQFF

clone size: NA
J gene: TRBJ2-7
V gene: TRBV28
D gene: TRBD2
CDR3 DNA: TGTGCCAGCAGTTTTCTTGCGGGAGACTACGAGCAGTACTTC
CDR3 protein: CASSFLAGDYEQYF